Described below is a single TCR beta chain sequence and its context. Profiling relied on immunoSEQ multiplex PCR, and the TCRdb table lists in-frame clones only, not all of them. The sample carries about 73,000 clones, approximately 93% recorded once. The CDR3 runs 17 residues. Per the germline V gene, CDR1 is SEHNR and CDR2 is FQNEAQ (reference sequence). V lost 5 bases, J lost 1 base, and 18 bases lay in between. The data belong to a study of technical replicates of blood from a handful of donors. The V and J genes are TRBV7-9 and TRBJ1-3; no firm D call. The sequencing sample was made of T cells isolated from PBMCs. The clonotype was recovered from a human donor in good health. CDR3 DNA sequence: TGTGCCAGCAGCCCACATCAGGCCCAAAGGTCTGGAAACACCATATATTTT. Translation gives CASSPHQAQRSGNTIYF.